This T cell receptor beta chain was captured by sequencing in a study of cytomegalovirus exposure and HLA in healthy donors. Study-level results: There was a cluster of highly shared sequence variants that was likely a sequencing artifact. A later analysis reported that several of the most significant clusters appeared to be linked to common viral pathogens, among them Epstein-Barr virus.

The CDR3 consists of 14 residues. Trimming took 6 bases from V and 2 from J; bases not matched to a gene: 3. Germline CDR1 is MGHDK and CDR2 is SYGVNS. PCR involved 60 Vbeta and 13 Jbeta primers. Authors' methods: Approximately 11 million of some 80 million unique TCR beta chains were shared, per a later count. TCRdb keeps only in-frame clones here, not all; method: immunoSEQ multiplex PCR. V and J calls and clone size come straight from that table; D and trimming were deduced from the DNA. This sample carries around 170,000 clones, around 80% of them seen once, and the ten largest clones take about 1.9%. This clone was picked up one time. Its cognate antigen is unknown. Participants comprised healthy donors of bone marrow.

This TCR was recovered from a woman in her twenties or thirties in good health and CMV-seronegative. Source material: PBMCs. This sequence joins TRBV25-1 and TRBJ1-5; 8 bases align to TRBD1. CDR3 in DNA: TGTGCCAGCAGGACAGGGGTGGGCAATCAGCCCCAGCATTTT. Protein sequence: CASRTGVGNQPQHF.